The 20 T cell receptor beta chains listed next were all sequenced from one sample in a study of T-cell reconstitution after alpha-beta-depleted transplantation in children. Construction of the TCRbeta library involved unique molecular identifiers. In TCRdb, the PCR reads were re-called with MiXCR into one record per CDR3 protein. Of some 440,000 distinct CDR3 sequences in the sample, 15% to 20% were seen once. The specimen was PBMCs, mostly from graft donor cells, collected 360 days after TCRalphabeta/CD19-depleted stem cell transplant. These receptors all come from a boy younger than two who had a stem cell transplant for Wiskott-Aldrich syndrome, so the T cells may come from the graft donor.

This clonotype was observed a handful of times. The chain has TRBV25-1 and TRBJ1-2; D is unresolved. CDR3 length: 13 residues. Per the germline V gene, CDR1 is MGHDK and CDR2 is SYGVNS. Trimming removed 1 base at V and 8 bases at J, with 11 bases between. CDR3 protein: CASSEWRERGYTF. Here the CDR3 DNA reads TGTGCCAGCAGTGAATGGAGGGAACGGGGCTACACCTTC.

This clonotype occurred a few times. The genes are TRBV5-1 and TRBJ2-1; D uncertain. The V end lost 0 bases, the J end lost 1 base, and 11 bases lay between the germline ends. The CDR3 contains 16 residues. Germline CDR1 and CDR2: SGHRS and YFSETQ. The CDR3 nucleotides read TGCGCCAGCAGCTTGGGTCGCGTTTATTCCTACAATGAGCAGTTCTTC. Translation: CASSLGRVYSYNEQFF.

V is TRBV7-2 and J is TRBJ2-7; 13 nucleotides agree with TRBD2. The length of the CDR3 is 16 residues. V trimming: 5 bases; J trimming: 6 bases; junction bases outside the gene matches: 10. Germline V gene sequence: CDR1 SGHTA, CDR2 FQGNSA. The DNA for the CDR3 is TGTGCCAGCAGCCGAAGGACTAGCGGGGGTGGGCTCGAGCAGTACTTC. The encoded protein is CASSRRTSGGGLEQYF. The full variable domain, completed using reference TRBV7-2 and TRBJ2-7, is GAGVSQSPSNKVTEKGKDVELRCDPISGHTALYWYRQSLGQGLEFLIYFQGNSAPDKSGLPSDRFSAERTGGSVSTLTIQRTQQEDSAVYLCASSRRTSGGGLEQYFGPGTRLTVT.

This clonotype was detected only a few times. V gene TRBV7-2 combines with J gene TRBJ2-7; D unclear. V dropped 2 bases and J dropped 3 bases, with 8 bases sitting between them. CDR1 SGHTA and CDR2 FQGNSA come from the germline V gene. This CDR3 comprises 13 residues. Written as DNA, the CDR3 is TGTGCCAGCAGCTTAAAGGTGGGCTACGAGCAGTACTTC. This encodes CASSLKVGYEQYF.

V usage is TRBV5-1 and J usage is TRBJ2-7; D is perhaps TRBD1 (5 bases). The CDR3 is made up of 17 amino acids. The germline V and J ends were trimmed by 4 bases and 0 bases, with 20 bases remaining between them. The germline V gene encodes CDR1 SGHRS and CDR2 YFSETQ. CDR3 in amino acids: CASSGARTDQSSYEQYF. DNA of the CDR3: TGCGCCAGCAGCGGGGCCCGGACCGATCAAAGCTCCTACGAGCAGTACTTC.

This clonotype was seen a handful of times. The gene calls are TRBV29-1 and TRBJ1-1; perhaps TRBD1 as D (5 bases). This CDR3 spans 15 amino acids. Per the germline V gene, CDR1 is SQVTM and CDR2 is ANQGSEA. Trimming took 5 bases from V and 0 from J, leaving 16 bases between them. CDR3 loop: CSVTSPGRMNTEAFF. In DNA form, the CDR3 reads TGCAGCGTTACCTCACCGGGACGTATGAACACTGAAGCTTTCTTT.

V and J are TRBV12-3 or TRBV12-4 and TRBJ2-1, with 9 bases fitting TRBD2. V gave up 5 bases and J gave up 4 bases; unmatched junction bases: 9. There are 16 residues in the CDR3. The CDR3, as DNA: TGTGCCAGCAGTGATCTAGGACTAGCGATATACAATGAGCAGTTCTTC. Translation gives CASSDLGLAIYNEQFF.

J is TRBJ1-3 and V is TRBV30; D is ambiguous. The CDR3 has 14 residues. Trimming cost V 1 base and J 0 bases, with 7 bases left between them. Germline V gene sequence: CDR1 GTSNPN, CDR2 SVGIG (reference sequence). The CDR3 loop is CAWSGRNSGNTIYF. DNA of the CDR3: TGTGCCTGGAGTGGACGGAACTCTGGAAACACCATATATTTT.

This clonotype came up a few times. The V and J genes are TRBV20-1 and TRBJ2-1; 7 positions agree with TRBD2. CDR3 length equals 15 residues. Germline-derived CDR1 and CDR2 are DFQATT and SNEGSKA (reference sequence). The trim removed 1 base at V and 9 bases at J, leaving 12 bases unmatched. The CDR3 here is CSARGPSGRGGEQFF. The CDR3 DNA sequence: TGCAGTGCTAGAGGCCCTAGCGGCCGTGGCGGTGAGCAGTTCTTC.

The V call is TRBV24-1, the J call TRBJ2-1, with TRBD2 as a possible D gene (6 bases). The CDR3 sequence is 14 residues long. CDR1 is KGHDR and CDR2 is SFDVKD in the germline V gene. V lost 5 bases and J lost 6, with 13 bases in between. CDR3 bases: TGTGCCACCAGTGCGCCGGGAGCCCCCAATGAGCAGTTCTTC. This codes for CATSAPGAPNEQFF.

This clonotype was detected only a few times. The J gene is TRBJ2-3, the V gene TRBV10-3; D ambiguous. The CDR3 is 12 residues long. Germline V gene sequence: CDR1 ENHRY, CDR2 SYGVKD. Between the trimmed V and J ends, which lost 5 bases and 6 bases, there was a span of 9 bases. Written as DNA, the CDR3 is TGTGCCATCAGTCACAGAACGGATACGCAGTATTTT. Protein sequence: CAISHRTDTQYF.

The chain employs TRBV28 and TRBJ2-7; D tentatively fits TRBD1 or TRBD2 (5 bases each). Germline lookup yields CDR1 MDHEN and CDR2 SYDVKM. CDR3 size: 17 residues. V was clipped by 5 bases and J by 3 bases, with 23 bases between them. The CDR3 here is CASSQFNFQGEGYEQYF. The CDR3 coding sequence is TGTGCCAGCAGTCAATTCAATTTTCAGGGTGAGGGCTACGAGCAGTACTTC.

The V and J genes are TRBV20-1 and TRBJ2-5; TRBD2 aligns across 12 bases. This CDR3 region has 18 residues. V dropped 1 base and J dropped 5; count of bases not matched to a gene: 14. CDR1 and CDR2 (germline): DFQATT, SNEGSKA (reference sequence). The CDR3 reads CSARVGQASGRARETQYF. CDR3 DNA: TGCAGTGCTAGAGTTGGTCAAGCTAGCGGGAGGGCCAGGGAGACCCAGTACTTC.

This rearrangement joins TRBV28 to TRBJ1-5, with D uncertain. Germline lookup yields CDR1 MDHEN and CDR2 SYDVKM. V was trimmed by 7 bases and J by 9 bases, leaving 16 bases between them. This CDR3 spans 13 amino acids. The CDR3 loop reads CASNLIKTSPQHF. The CDR3 bases are TGTGCCAGCAACTTGATAAAAACGTCGCCCCAGCATTTT. The full variable domain, with the rest looked up from reference TRBV28 and TRBJ1-5, is DVKVTQSSRYLVKRTGEKVFLECVQDMDHENMFWYRQDPGLGLRLIYFSYDVKMKEKGDIPEGYSVSREKKERFSLILESASTNQTSMYLCASNLIKTSPQHFGDGTRLSIL.

This clonotype was detected a few times. The chain combines TRBV29-1 with TRBJ2-1, with D perhaps TRBD2 (5 bases). With 4 bases removed from V and 4 bases from J, the gap between germline ends came to 14 bases. CDR1 is SQVTM and CDR2 is ANQGSEA in the germline V gene. The CDR3 sequence is 14 residues long. This CDR3 reads CSVGRSGLYNEQFF. Written as DNA, the CDR3 is TGCAGCGTTGGTCGAAGCGGCTTATACAATGAGCAGTTCTTC.

There are many counts of this clonotype. This chain uses TRBV6-2 or TRBV6-3 with TRBJ2-1; D is unclear. CDR1 and CDR2 from the germline V gene are MNHEY and SVGEGT. Between the trimmed V and J ends, which lost 6 bases and 11 bases, there was a span of 11 bases. This CDR3 has 11 residues. The CDR3 loop reads CASSLGAKQFF. The DNA for the CDR3 is TGTGCCAGCAGCCTCGGAGCAAAGCAGTTCTTC.

The chain uses TRBV7-9 and TRBJ2-7; 7 nucleotides align to TRBD1. Per the germline V gene, CDR1 is SEHNR and CDR2 is FQNEAQ (reference sequence). V shed 1 base, J shed 7 bases, and the junction held 13 bases outside the gene matches. This CDR3 spans 16 amino acids. The CDR3 here is CASSLGRGGALGEQYF. DNA for the CDR3: TGTGCCAGCAGCTTAGGACGAGGGGGCGCTTTGGGTGAGCAGTACTTC.

In its sample, this clonotype was seen a few times. The chain recombines TRBV15 with TRBJ2-5; a weak D match, TRBD1 (6 bases). This CDR3 spans 15 amino acids. Germline loops: CDR1 LNHNV, CDR2 YYDKDF (reference sequence). Trimming cost V 0 bases and J 2 bases, with 10 bases left between them. The CDR3 is CATSRDWGQQETQYF. For the CDR3, the DNA is TGTGCCACCAGCAGAGATTGGGGGCAGCAAGAGACCCAGTACTTC.

This chain connects TRBV29-1 to TRBJ2-7, with 7 positions matching TRBD2. Looked up from germline, CDR1 is SQVTM and CDR2 is ANQGSEA. This CDR3 comprises 11 residues. After removal of 4 bases from V and 4 bases from J, the junction contained 1 base not matched to a gene. The CDR3 sequence is CSVGGGYEQYF. The CDR3 region has the DNA TGCAGCGTTGGCGGGGGATACGAGCAGTACTTC.

Comment on this clonotype: One junction end disagrees with the germline gene, perhaps due to a read error. The chain has TRBV4-3 and TRBJ2-7, with 9 bases matching TRBD2. CDR1 and CDR2 from the germline V gene are LGHNA and YSLEER. The CDR3 has 17 residues. CDR3 in DNA: TGCGCCAGCTGCCAAGAACGAGGGCGGGAGGGCCTCTACGAGCAGTACTTC. Protein: CASCQERGREGLYEQYF.